This TCR beta chain stems from a study of blood T cell repertoires in COVID-19. Study details: Samples taken during acute and convalescent COVID-19 were collected in the United States, Italy and Spain.

TCRdb's table, derived via immunoSEQ multiplex PCR, lists solely in-frame clones and lacks some. The sample consists of roughly 400,000 clones, roughly nine tenths of them appearing once. The origin of this receptor is a woman aged 40 to 50 who had been exposed to COVID-19. The material sequenced was PBMCs or T cells enriched from blood (not recorded which).

CDR3: CASSLDRRPNTEAFF. CDR3 coding DNA: TGTGCCAGCAGCTTGGACAGAAGACCGAACACTGAAGCTTTCTTT. The chain employs TRBV5-4 and TRBJ1-1, with D hard to call. The germline V gene has CDR1 SGHNT and CDR2 YYREEE (reference sequence). The CDR3 length is 15 residues. Trimming stripped 0 bases from V and 1 base from J, with 10 bases between.